These 5 T cell receptor beta chains came from one sample sequenced in a study of cytomegalovirus exposure and HLA in healthy donors. The PCR had 60 Vbeta and 13 Jbeta primers. Repertoires were generated with immunoSEQ multiplex PCR, while TCRdb's copy carries only in-frame clones and drops some. The repertoire includes some 170,000 clones, roughly 79% of them detected once, and over 1% sits in the top ten. Material: PBMCs. The receptors were sampled from a woman between 50 and 59 years old in good health and CMV-seronegative.

The V gene is TRBV9, the J gene TRBJ1-3; D is possibly TRBD1 (5 bases). The CDR3 spans 15 residues. Germline V lookup: CDR1 SGDLS, CDR2 YYNGEE. The V and J ends lost 3 bases and 5 bases respectively, with 15 bases between them. The CDR3 DNA is TGTGCCAGCAGCGGGGTAGGGGTTACAAGAAACACCATATATTTT. Protein sequence: CASSGVGVTRNTIYF.

The J gene is TRBJ1-2, the V gene TRBV6-5; D remains unclear. Trimming cost V 0 bases and J 4 bases, with 9 bases left between them. The germline V gene encodes CDR1 MNHEY and CDR2 SVGAGI. The CDR3 is made up of 14 amino acids. CDR3 sequence: CASSYSNWAYGYTF. CDR3 DNA sequence: TGTGCCAGCAGTTACTCAAACTGGGCCTATGGCTACACCTTC.

This clone was seen just once. The chain is built from TRBV4-3 and TRBJ1-5; tentative D call: TRBD1 (5 bases). Trimming cost V 1 base and J 4 bases, with 11 bases left between them. The CDR3 is 15 residues long. The germline V gene has CDR1 LGHNA and CDR2 YSLEER. The chain's CDR3 is CASSQVGGGNQPQHF. Written as DNA, the CDR3 is TGCGCCAGCAGCCAAGTTGGGGGGGGTAATCAGCCCCAGCATTTT.

This clone appeared a single time. The chain links TRBV18 to TRBJ2-6; 7 nucleotides match TRBD1. V trimming: 5 bases; J trimming: 2 bases; junction bases outside the gene matches: 6. The CDR3 has 16 amino acids. The V gene's germline CDR1 is KGHSH and CDR2 LQKENI. CDR3 protein: CASSLYRGAGANVLTF. For the CDR3, the DNA is TGTGCCAGCTCATTGTACAGGGGAGCTGGGGCCAACGTCCTGACTTTC.

V gene TRBV11-3 combines with J gene TRBJ1-1, with D possibly matching TRBD1 (6 bases). Germline lookup yields CDR1 SGHNT and CDR2 YENEEA. Trimming shortened V by 3 bases and J by 1 base, and 9 bases separated the two germline ends. The CDR3 contains 14 residues. CDR3 in amino acids: CASSFEGGNTEAFF. DNA of the CDR3: TGTGCCAGCAGCTTCGAAGGGGGGAACACTGAAGCTTTCTTT.